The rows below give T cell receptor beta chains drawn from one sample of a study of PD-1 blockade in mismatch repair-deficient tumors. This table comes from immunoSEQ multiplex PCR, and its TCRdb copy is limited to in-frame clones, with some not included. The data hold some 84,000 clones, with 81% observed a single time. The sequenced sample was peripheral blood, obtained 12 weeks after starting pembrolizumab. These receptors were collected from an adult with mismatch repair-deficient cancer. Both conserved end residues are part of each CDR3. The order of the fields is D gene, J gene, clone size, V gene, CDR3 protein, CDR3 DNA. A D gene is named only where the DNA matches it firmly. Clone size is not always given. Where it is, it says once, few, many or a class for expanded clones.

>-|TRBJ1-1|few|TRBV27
CASSLSGLGTEAFF
TGTGCCAGCAGTTTGTCAGGGTTGGGCACTGAAGCTTTCTTT
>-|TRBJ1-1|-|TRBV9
CASSVEGTEAFF
TGTGCCAGCAGCGTAGAGGGGACTGAAGCTTTCTTT
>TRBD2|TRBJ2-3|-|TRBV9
CASSVLAGLADTQYF
TGTGCCAGCAGCGTATTAGCGGGACTCGCAGATACGCAGTATTTT
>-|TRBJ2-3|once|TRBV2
CASSERARVRTDTQYF
TGTGCCAGCAGTGAACGGGCCAGGGTCCGGACAGATACGCAGTATTTT
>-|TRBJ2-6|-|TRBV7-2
CASSPPGAGANVLTF
TGTGCCAGCAGCCCCCCAGGGGCTGGGGCCAACGTCCTGACTTTC
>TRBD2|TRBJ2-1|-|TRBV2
CASTRGLAGELEQFF
TGTGCCAGCACCCGGGGACTAGCGGGAGAACTTGAGCAGTTCTTC
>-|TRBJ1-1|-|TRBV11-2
CASSLGAGKAEAFF
TGTGCCAGCAGCTTAGGCGCAGGGAAAGCTGAAGCTTTCTTT
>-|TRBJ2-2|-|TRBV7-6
CASSLQGTAGELFF
TGTGCCAGCAGCTTACAGGGAACGGCCGGGGAGCTGTTTTTT
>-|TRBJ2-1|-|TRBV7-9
CASSLVQSGFRMEQFF
TGTGCCAGCAGCTTAGTTCAATCGGGTTTTAGGATGGAGCAGTTCTTC
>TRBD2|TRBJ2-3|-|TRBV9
CASSNPGTSGRNADTQYF
TGTGCCAGCAGCAATCCCGGGACTAGCGGGAGGAACGCAGATACGCAGTATTTT
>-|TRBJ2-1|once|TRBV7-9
CASSPKDRSSYNEQFF
TGTGCCAGCAGCCCGAAGGACCGGAGCTCCTACAATGAGCAGTTCTTC
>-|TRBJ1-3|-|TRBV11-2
CASSPYPRGGSGNTIYF
TGTGCCAGCAGCCCCTATCCCAGGGGCGGCTCTGGAAACACCATATATTTT
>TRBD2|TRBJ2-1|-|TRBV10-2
CASSARGSLNEQFF
TGCGCCAGCAGTGCCCGCGGGAGCCTCAATGAGCAGTTCTTC
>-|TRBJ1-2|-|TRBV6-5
CASRRTDNYGYTF
TGTGCCAGCAGACGGACAGATAACTATGGCTACACCTTC
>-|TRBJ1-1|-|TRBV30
CAWSVRLNTEAFF
TGCGCCTGGAGTGTAAGGTTGAACACTGAAGCTTTCTTT